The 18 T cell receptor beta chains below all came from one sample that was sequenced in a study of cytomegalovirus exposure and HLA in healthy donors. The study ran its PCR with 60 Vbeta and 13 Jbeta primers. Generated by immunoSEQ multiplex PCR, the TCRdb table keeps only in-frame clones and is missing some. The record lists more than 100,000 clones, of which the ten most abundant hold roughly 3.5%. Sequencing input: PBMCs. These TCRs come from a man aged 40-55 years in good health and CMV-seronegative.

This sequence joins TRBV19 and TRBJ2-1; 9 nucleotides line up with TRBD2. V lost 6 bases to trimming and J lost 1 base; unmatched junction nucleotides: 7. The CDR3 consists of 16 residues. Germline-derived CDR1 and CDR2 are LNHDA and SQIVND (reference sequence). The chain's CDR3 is CASSMKRGASYNEQFF. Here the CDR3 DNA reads TGTGCCAGTAGCATGAAGCGGGGGGCTTCCTACAATGAGCAGTTCTTC.

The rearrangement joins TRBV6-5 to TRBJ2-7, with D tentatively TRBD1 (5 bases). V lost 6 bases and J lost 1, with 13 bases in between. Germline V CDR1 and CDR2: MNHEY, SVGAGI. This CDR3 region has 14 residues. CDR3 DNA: TGTGCCAGCAGGATGACAGTGGGGTCCTACGAGCAGTACTTC. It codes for CASRMTVGSYEQYF.

The CDR3 nucleotides read TGTGCCAGCAGCTTGTTGGGACAGGGGCTCGCCGGGGAGCTGTTTTTT. Translation: CASSLLGQGLAGELFF. V is TRBV5-8 and J is TRBJ2-2; the match to TRBD1 covers 10 bases. Germline-derived CDR1 and CDR2 are SGHTS and YDEGEE. The CDR3 totals 16 residues. V lost 1 base to trimming and J lost 6 bases; unmatched junction nucleotides: 6.

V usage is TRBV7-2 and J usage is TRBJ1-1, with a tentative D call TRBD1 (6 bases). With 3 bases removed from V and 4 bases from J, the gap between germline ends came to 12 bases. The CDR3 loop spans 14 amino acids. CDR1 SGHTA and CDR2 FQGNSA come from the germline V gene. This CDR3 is CASSLRQAPTEAFF. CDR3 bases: TGTGCCAGCAGCTTGAGACAGGCTCCCACTGAAGCTTTCTTT. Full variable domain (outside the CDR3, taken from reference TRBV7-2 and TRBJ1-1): GAGVSQSPSNKVTEKGKDVELRCDPISGHTALYWYRQSLGQGLEFLIYFQGNSAPDKSGLPSDRFSAERTGGSVSTLTIQRTQQEDSAVYLCASSLRQAPTEAFFGQGTRLTVV.

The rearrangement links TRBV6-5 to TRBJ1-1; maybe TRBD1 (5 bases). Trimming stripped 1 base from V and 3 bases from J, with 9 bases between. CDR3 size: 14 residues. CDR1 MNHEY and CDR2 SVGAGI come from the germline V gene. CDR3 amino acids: CASSYYTGDTEAFF. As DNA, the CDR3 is TGTGCCAGCAGTTACTATACGGGGGACACTGAAGCTTTCTTT.

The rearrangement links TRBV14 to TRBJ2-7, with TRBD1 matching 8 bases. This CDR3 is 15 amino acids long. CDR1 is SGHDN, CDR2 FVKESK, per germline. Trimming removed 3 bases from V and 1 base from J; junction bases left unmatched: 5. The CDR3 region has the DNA TGTGCCAGCAGCCAGCATGGACAGGGTTCCTACGAGCAGTACTTC. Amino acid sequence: CASSQHGQGSYEQYF.

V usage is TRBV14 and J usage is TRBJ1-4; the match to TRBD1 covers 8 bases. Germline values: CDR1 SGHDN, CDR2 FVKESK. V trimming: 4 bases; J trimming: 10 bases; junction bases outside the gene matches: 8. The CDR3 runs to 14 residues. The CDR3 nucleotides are TGTGCCAGCAGCCTCACAGGGGGTCTGGGAAAACTGTTTTTT. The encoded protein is CASSLTGGLGKLFF.

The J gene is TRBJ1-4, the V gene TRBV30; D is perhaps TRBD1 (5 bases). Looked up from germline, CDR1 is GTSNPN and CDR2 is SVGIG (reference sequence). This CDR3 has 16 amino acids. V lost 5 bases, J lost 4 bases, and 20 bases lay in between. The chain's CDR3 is CAWGRRGSPLNEKLFF. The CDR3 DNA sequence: TGTGCCTGGGGCAGACGGGGGTCGCCGCTTAATGAAAAACTGTTTTTT.

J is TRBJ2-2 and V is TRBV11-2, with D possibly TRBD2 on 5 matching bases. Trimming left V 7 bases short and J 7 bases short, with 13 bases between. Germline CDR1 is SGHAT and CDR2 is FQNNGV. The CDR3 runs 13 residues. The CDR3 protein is CASTYSGIGELFF. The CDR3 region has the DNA TGTGCCAGCACCTATTCGGGGATCGGGGAGCTGTTTTTT.

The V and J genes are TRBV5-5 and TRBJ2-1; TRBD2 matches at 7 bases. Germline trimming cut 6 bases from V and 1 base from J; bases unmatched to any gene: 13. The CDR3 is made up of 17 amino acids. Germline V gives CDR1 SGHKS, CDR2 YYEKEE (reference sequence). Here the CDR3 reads CASTLFSSGASYNEQFF. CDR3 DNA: TGTGCCAGCACCCTATTCTCTAGCGGAGCGTCCTACAATGAGCAGTTCTTC.

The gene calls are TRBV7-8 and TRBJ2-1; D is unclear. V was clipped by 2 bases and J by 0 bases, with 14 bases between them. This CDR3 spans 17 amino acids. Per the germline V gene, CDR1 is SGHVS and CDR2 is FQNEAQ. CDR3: CASSLIRRSSSYNEQFF. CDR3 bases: TGTGCCAGCAGCTTAATCCGGCGGTCGAGCTCCTACAATGAGCAGTTCTTC.

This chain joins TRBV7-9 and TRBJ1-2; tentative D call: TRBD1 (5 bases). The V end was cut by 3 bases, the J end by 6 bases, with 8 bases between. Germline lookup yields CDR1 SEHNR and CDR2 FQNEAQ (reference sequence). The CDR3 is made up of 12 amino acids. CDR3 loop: CASSFRGNGYTF. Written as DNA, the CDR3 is TGTGCCAGCAGCTTTAGGGGTAATGGCTACACCTTC.

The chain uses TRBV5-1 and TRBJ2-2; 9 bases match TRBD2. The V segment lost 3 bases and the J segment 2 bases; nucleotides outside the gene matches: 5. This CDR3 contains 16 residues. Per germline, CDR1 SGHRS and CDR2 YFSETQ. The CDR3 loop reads CASSWGLAGNTGELFF. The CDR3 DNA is TGCGCCAGCAGCTGGGGCCTAGCGGGAAACACCGGGGAGCTGTTTTTT.

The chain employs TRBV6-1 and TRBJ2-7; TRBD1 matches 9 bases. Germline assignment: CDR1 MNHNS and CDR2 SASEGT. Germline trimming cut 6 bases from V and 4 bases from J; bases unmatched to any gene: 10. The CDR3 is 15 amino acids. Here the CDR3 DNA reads TGTGCCAGCAGAAAACCGGGACAGGGATCATACGAGCAGTACTTC. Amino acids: CASRKPGQGSYEQYF.

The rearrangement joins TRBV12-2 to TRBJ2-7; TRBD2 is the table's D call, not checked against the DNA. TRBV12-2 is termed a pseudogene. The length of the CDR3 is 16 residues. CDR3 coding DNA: TGTGCAAGTCGCTTAGGGGGGACTAGCGGGAGCTACGAGCAGTACTTC. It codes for CASRLGGTSGSYEQYF.

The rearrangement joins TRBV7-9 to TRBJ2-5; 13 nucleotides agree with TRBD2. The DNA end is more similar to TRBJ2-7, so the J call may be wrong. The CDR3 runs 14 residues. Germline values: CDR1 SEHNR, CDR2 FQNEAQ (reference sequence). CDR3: CASSEGLAGYEQYF. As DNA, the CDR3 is TGTGCCAGCAGCGAGGGACTAGCGGGATACGAGCAGTACTTC.

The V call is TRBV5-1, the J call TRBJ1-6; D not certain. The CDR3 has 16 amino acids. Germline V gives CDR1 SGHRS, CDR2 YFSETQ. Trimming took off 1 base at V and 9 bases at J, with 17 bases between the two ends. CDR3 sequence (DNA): TGCGCCAGCAGCTTGAATCAGGACTCCACGTCTTCACCCCTCCACTTT. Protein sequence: CASSLNQDSTSSPLHF.

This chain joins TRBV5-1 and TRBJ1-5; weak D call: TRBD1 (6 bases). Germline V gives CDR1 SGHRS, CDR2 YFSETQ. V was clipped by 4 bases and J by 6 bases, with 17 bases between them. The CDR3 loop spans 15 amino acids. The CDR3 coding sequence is TGCGCCAGCAGCCTGGACGGGGGGCTAAGTCAGCCCCAGCATTTT. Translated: CASSLDGGLSQPQHF.